The source of this T cell receptor (beta chain) is a study of response to subunit inactivated influenza vaccine (dated by TCRdb to the late 2010s). A note on the overall study: To follow how T cells responded to a trivalent subunit inactivated influenza vaccine, the researchers relied on deep quantitative profiling of the T cell receptor repertoire.

Library preparation was by RT-PCR. This sample was sequenced with an Illumina HiSeq 2500. TCRdb trimmed the raw reads at Q25, called clones with MiXCR and kept productive beta chains. Every distinct CDR3 protein forms one entry, paired with its most common genes and DNA. The sample table lists about 240,000 distinct CDR3 sequences, 9% to 15% of them with a count of one. 7.8% of the sample is in the top ten clones. Points the paper makes about the study in general: According to the authors, only a limited number of new T cells may be recruited by each seasonal influenza vaccination.

The CDR3 numbers 13 residues from cysteine through phenylalanine. Of all the DNA, just the CDR3 is kept, 39 bases in frame from base 1. V gives up 5 bases and J gives up 3 bases, and the segment between their germline ends measures 11 bases. CDR1 and CDR2 are drawn from the germline V gene: SGHTA, FQGNSA. This clonotype was recorded a few times. Its antigen is still unknown. Qualities for individual bases were not recorded, and no much larger clone is one base off. The chain couples TRBV7-2 to TRBJ2-7; a confident D gene designation cannot be given. This TCR was sampled from a man aged 50-59 years who received an inactivated influenza vaccine. Donor details come from another sample of the same person, matched by shared clones. The sample consisted of non-naive T cells sorted from PBMCs, taken less than 15 days before vaccination. In the paper's terms, the cell subset or site label means: memory T cell fraction. This receptor has the CDR3 CASSPTWGYEQYF. The base sequence is TGTGCCAGCAGCCCGACCTGGGGCTACGAGCAGTACTTC.